This T cell receptor (beta chain) was observed in a study of low-dose radiotherapy and immunotherapy resistance in tumors. Sample time point: before trial treatment. Gene-specific TRAV and TRBV primers were used for first-strand cDNA, covering alpha and beta chains. TCRs were put through around 20 PCR cycles of amplification with Phusion. A constant-region primer and the V-primer adapter served as the primer pair. TCRdb reprocessed the reads with MiXCR, giving one entry per CDR3 protein. This table has around 76,000 distinct CDR3 sequences, less than 40% appearing once. Germline-derived CDR1 and CDR2 are SNHLY and FYNNEI. V was trimmed by 3 bases and J by 3 bases, leaving 12 bases between them. The CDR3 contains 15 residues.

This specimen was PBMCs, taken before treatment. This sequence was found in a female donor with ovarian cancer. The V call is TRBV2, the J call TRBJ1-5; the D gene is possibly TRBD1 (5 bases). CDR3 amino acids: CASSDFFGHNQPQHF. CDR3 DNA sequence: TGTGCCAGCAGTGATTTTTTCGGACACAATCAGCCCCAGCATTTT.